This passage covers 8 T cell receptor beta chains from one sample sequenced in a study of control samples from healthy donors and cancer patients. The assay was immunoSEQ multiplex PCR, and TCRdb's table has in-frame clones only and misses some. This sample carries 70,000 to 95,000 clones, about 90% of them seen once, and the ten largest clones take around 18%. The sample was blood. The receptors derive from a man in his forties or fifties in good health.

The V call is TRBV7-3, the J call TRBJ1-2; D is possibly TRBD1 (5 bases). Deletions cut 5 bases from V and 8 bases from J, with 21 bases between. The length of the CDR3 is 15 residues. CDR1 SGHTA and CDR2 FQGTGA come from the germline V gene. CDR3: CASSLVVGDLEGYTF. The DNA for the CDR3 is TGTGCCAGCAGCCTTGTTGTAGGGGATCTGGAGGGCTACACCTTC.

The V gene is TRBV7-9, the J gene TRBJ2-7, with D unresolved. The CDR3 contains 12 residues. Trimming pared 7 bases from V and 7 bases from J, leaving 14 bases between. The germline V gene has CDR1 SEHNR and CDR2 FQNEAQ (reference sequence). CDR3 region: CASTSQSTEQYF. The CDR3 nucleotides read TGTGCCAGCACCTCCCAGAGCACTGAGCAGTACTTC.

For this clone: Within the sample, other DNA sequences also encode this same CDR3. This chain joins TRBV5-1 and TRBJ1-1; D ambiguous. Trimming shortened V by 0 bases and J by 1 base, and 7 bases separated the two germline ends. The germline gives CDR1 SGHRS, CDR2 YFSETQ. This CDR3 region has 14 residues. CDR3: CASSLAGGNTEAFF. CDR3 sequence (DNA): TGCGCCAGCAGCTTGGCCGGAGGGAACACTGAAGCTTTCTTT.

V and J are TRBV3-1 (or the pseudogene TRBV3-2) and TRBJ2-5; 7 bases line up with TRBD2. J lost 4 bases, V lost 4 bases, and 6 bases had no gene match. The CDR3 totals 14 residues. Germline V gene data show CDR1 as LGHDT and CDR2 as YNNKEL (reference sequence). DNA of the CDR3: TGTGCCAGCAGCCCTTCCACGGGGGGAGAGACCCAGTACTTC. Its protein product is CASSPSTGGETQYF.

The chain has TRBV15 and TRBJ2-7, with D perhaps matching TRBD1 (5 bases). The CDR3 covers 14 residues. The germline V and J ends were trimmed by 0 bases and 4 bases, with 10 bases remaining between them. Germline-derived CDR1 and CDR2 are LNHNV and YYDKDF (reference sequence). For the CDR3, the DNA is TGTGCCACCAGCAGAGACCGACAGTCATACGAGCAGTACGTC. Protein: CATSRDRQSYEQYV.

The gene calls are TRBV30 and TRBJ2-7; no clear D. The CDR3 has 13 residues. The germline V gene encodes CDR1 GTSNPN and CDR2 SVGIG (reference sequence). V dropped 0 bases and J dropped 6 bases, with 12 bases sitting between them. The CDR3 spells CAWSVRVSGEQYF. The CDR3 DNA is TGTGCCTGGAGTGTTAGGGTTTCTGGCGAGCAGTACTTC.

The chain is built from TRBV5-1 and TRBJ1-2; 10 nucleotides line up with TRBD1. The CDR3 loop spans 20 amino acids. Trimming took 3 bases from V and 1 from J; bases not matched to a gene: 18. Germline V gene lookup returns CDR1 SGHRS and CDR2 YFSETQ. The CDR3 sequence is CASSSTIMTGGPPFNYGYTF. The DNA of the CDR3 is TGCGCCAGCAGCTCCACAATTATGACAGGGGGCCCCCCTTTTAACTATGGCTACACCTTC.

This rearrangement joins TRBV19 to TRBJ1-3; no definite D call. With 3 bases removed from V and 3 bases from J, the gap between germline ends came to 6 bases. The CDR3 totals 13 residues. CDR1 and CDR2 from the germline V gene are LNHDA and SQIVND (reference sequence). The CDR3 here is CASSMSDGNTIYF. The CDR3 DNA reads as TGTGCCAGTAGTATGTCCGATGGAAACACCATATATTTT.